This T cell receptor beta chain was observed in a study of cytomegalovirus exposure and HLA in healthy donors. TCRdb keeps only in-frame clones here, not all; method: immunoSEQ multiplex PCR. This sample has approximately 120,000 clones; 88% occur once, and the top ten carry more than 2%. As to this clone: The antigen is not known.

Broader study findings: Most TCR sequences showed up rarely, but some public TCRs showed up in many donors. The tendency of first-cohort TCR clusters to co-occur in the roughly 130 validation repertoires emerged from a later analysis.

This CDR3 contains 13 residues. Germline V lookup: CDR1 SGHRS, CDR2 YFSETQ. The trim removed 5 bases at V and 8 bases at J, leaving 6 bases unmatched. The TCR originated in a woman between 18 and 29 years old in good health and CMV-seronegative. The J gene is TRBJ2-1, the V gene TRBV5-1, with 8 bases lining up with TRBD2. Source material: PBMCs. Here the CDR3 reads CASSPPGGDEQFF. In DNA, the CDR3 is TGCGCCAGCAGTCCCCCCGGGGGGGATGAGCAGTTCTTC.